This TCR beta chain was identified in a study of a mutant IDH1 vaccine in newly diagnosed glioma. Turning to the study itself: Patients were started on vaccination 4-6 weeks after radiotherapy alone, or with temozolomide cycles. Treatment recipients were approximately 62% male and around 40% female, and their mean age was around 39 years. V12 took place at week 35, and V13 at week 47. General study results and limits: Evidence of vaccine-induced immune responses was documented in 85% to 95% of patients.

Specified time point: week 47, end of study. The study gave 300 ug of mutant IDH1 20-mer peptide per vaccine dose, with topical imiquimod. Germline lookup yields CDR1 LGHNA and CDR2 YNFKEQ. The CDR3 is made up of 13 amino acids. Between the trimmed V and J ends, which lost 3 bases and 3 bases, there was a span of 9 bases. Profiling relied on immunoSEQ multiplex PCR, and the TCRdb table lists in-frame clones only, not all of them. The sample yields approximately 50,000 clones, around 83% seen once. As for this clone: Its target is unknown.

The J gene is TRBJ2-7, the V gene TRBV4-2; D is ambiguous. The sample was PBMCs, taken from a glioma patient whose treatment included an IDH1 peptide vaccine. The receptor was isolated from a woman aged 45-65 years with glioma. The CDR3 loop reads CASSHLDDYEQYF. The CDR3 bases are TGTGCCAGCAGCCACCTGGACGACTACGAGCAGTACTTC.